This entry lists 24 T cell receptor beta chains sequenced from one sample in a study of T cell responses to AZD1222 COVID-19 vaccine. Measured with immunoSEQ multiplex PCR; TCRdb has only the in-frame clones, and not every one. The sample lists around 140,000 clones, 65% to 90% occurring once. The sequences come from peripheral blood, collected 28 days after the second dose of the MenACWY control vaccine. Receptors were obtained from an adult who received the MenACWY meningococcal vaccine as a control.

V and J are TRBV11-3 and TRBJ1-6; D remains ambiguous. This CDR3 is 12 amino acids long. The V end lost 3 bases, the J end lost 8 bases, and 5 bases lay between the germline ends. Germline values: CDR1 SGHNT, CDR2 YENEEA. Here the CDR3 DNA reads TGTGCCAGCAGCTTTTCCGATTCACCCCTCCACTTT. Amino acids: CASSFSDSPLHF.

The rearrangement uses TRBV10-2 and TRBJ2-2; 13 bases are shared with TRBD2. V lost 7 bases, J lost 3 bases, and 8 bases stayed unmatched. Per the germline V gene, CDR1 is WSHSY and CDR2 is SAAADI. The CDR3 length is 17 residues. The CDR3 DNA follows: TGCGCCAGCACAGTCCGACTAGCGGGGGGCTACACCGGGGAGCTGTTTTTT. Its protein product is CASTVRLAGGYTGELFF.

J is TRBJ1-5 and V is TRBV7-4; D gene uncertain. Germline loops: CDR1 SGHVT, CDR2 SQSDAQ. Trimming shortened V by 5 bases and J by 2 bases, and 16 bases separated the two germline ends. The CDR3 is 16 amino acids. CDR3 nucleotides: TGTGCCAGCAGCCTAAGTACCTGGACTGGCAATCAGCCCCAGCATTTT. Translating gives CASSLSTWTGNQPQHF.

The chain joins TRBV28 to TRBJ1-4; no firm D call. Trimming took 4 bases from V and 0 from J, leaving 12 bases between them. Germline V gene lookup returns CDR1 MDHEN and CDR2 SYDVKM. CDR3 length: 16 residues. Here the CDR3 reads CASSSGRVATNEKLFF. As DNA, the CDR3 is TGTGCCAGCAGTTCTGGGCGAGTTGCAACTAATGAAAAACTGTTTTTT. The full variable domain, rest sourced from reference TRBV28 and TRBJ1-4, is DVKVTQSSRYLVKRTGEKVFLECVQDMDHENMFWYRQDPGLGLRLIYFSYDVKMKEKGDIPEGYSVSREKKERFSLILESASTNQTSMYLCASSSGRVATNEKLFFGSGTQLSVL.

The rearrangement uses TRBV2 and TRBJ2-7; D unclear. Germline loops: CDR1 SNHLY, CDR2 FYNNEI. The length of the CDR3 is 11 residues. V dropped 3 bases and J dropped 4 bases, with 4 bases sitting between them. CDR3 coding DNA: TGTGCCAGCAGTGAGGTATACGAGCAGTACTTC. This sequence encodes CASSEVYEQYF.

The chain recombines TRBV27 with TRBJ1-5; TRBD1 might be the D (5 bases). V was shortened by 6 bases and J by 3 bases, with 15 bases between the two germline ends. This CDR3 is 15 amino acids long. CDR1 is MNHEY, CDR2 SMNVEV, per germline (reference sequence). CDR3 in amino acids: CASSLLGGPNQPQHF. CDR3 sequence (DNA): TGTGCCAGCAGCCTCCTGGGGGGTCCCAATCAGCCCCAGCATTTT.

This chain uses TRBV2 with TRBJ2-1; D call uncertain. Between the trimmed V and J ends, which lost 4 bases and 7 bases, there was a span of 5 bases. Per the germline V gene, CDR1 is SNHLY and CDR2 is FYNNEI. There are 11 residues in the CDR3. The DNA for the CDR3 is TGTGCCAGCAGTGTCGAAAATGAGCAGTTCTTC. As protein: CASSVENEQFF.

The chain uses TRBV9 and TRBJ2-3; 12 nucleotides agree with TRBD2. There are 15 residues in the CDR3. Germline lookup yields CDR1 SGDLS and CDR2 YYNGEE. The J segment lost 4 bases and the V segment lost 4 bases, leaving 4 bases of the junction unmatched. Here the CDR3 DNA reads TGTGCCAGCAGCACCCGACTAGCGGGGGCAGATACGCAGTATTTT. It yields the protein CASSTRLAGADTQYF.

The chain combines TRBV12-5 with TRBJ1-4; D remains unclear. Trimming shortened V by 0 bases and J by 7 bases, and 12 bases separated the two germline ends. The V gene's germline CDR1 is LGHNT and CDR2 FRNRAP. The CDR3 has 15 amino acids. As DNA, the CDR3 is TGTGCTAGTGGTTTGGTACAACAGAGGATTGAAAAACTGTTTTTT. This codes for CASGLVQQRIEKLFF.

V gene TRBV4-2 combines with J gene TRBJ2-5, with TRBD2 matching over 16 bases. The CDR3 contains 16 residues. The ends lost 4 bases at V and 7 bases at J; junction bases unmatched: 6. Germline lookup yields CDR1 LGHNA and CDR2 YNFKEQ. Written as DNA, the CDR3 is TGTGCCAGCAGCCCGGGACTAGCGGGAGGGCCGGGGACCCAGTACTTC. Its protein is CASSPGLAGGPGTQYF.

The genes are TRBV7-2 and TRBJ1-1, with D possibly being TRBD1 (5 bases). Per germline, CDR1 SGHTA and CDR2 FQGNSA. V lost 4 bases and J 0 bases, leaving 6 bases between the germline ends. The CDR3 has 13 amino acids. The CDR3 spells CASSSRVNTEAFF. CDR3 in DNA: TGTGCCAGCAGCTCCAGGGTGAACACTGAAGCTTTCTTT.

This chain connects TRBV5-1 to TRBJ1-2; D is unclear. CDR3 length: 19 amino acids. The germline V and J ends were trimmed by 4 bases and 5 bases, with 30 bases remaining between them. From germline, CDR1 is SGHRS and CDR2 YFSETQ. CDR3 residues: CASSPDAVGRRQNPYGYTF. For the CDR3, the DNA is TGCGCCAGCAGCCCCGACGCGGTCGGGAGGAGACAAAACCCGTATGGCTACACCTTC. The whole variable domain, remainder taken from reference TRBV5-1 and TRBJ1-2, is KAGVTQTPRYLIKTRGQQVTLSCSPISGHRSVSWYQQTPGQGLQFLFEYFSETQRNKGNFPGRFSGRQFSNSRSEMNVSTLELGDSALYLCASSPDAVGRRQNPYGYTFGSGTRLTVV.

The V gene is TRBV9, the J gene TRBJ2-3; the D gene is possibly TRBD1 (5 bases). Looked up from germline, CDR1 is SGDLS and CDR2 is YYNGEE. The CDR3 loop spans 15 amino acids. Trimming removed 0 bases at V and 2 bases at J, with 10 bases between. Written as DNA, the CDR3 is TGTGCCAGCAGCGTAGGTGGGGCCATCACAGATACGCAGTATTTT. It yields the protein CASSVGGAITDTQYF.

The gene calls are TRBV7-2 and TRBJ1-4; D may be TRBD1 (5 bases). CDR3 length equals 15 residues. Trimming stripped 1 base from V and 4 bases from J, with 10 bases between. Germline CDR1 and CDR2: SGHTA and FQGNSA. CDR3 DNA sequence: TGTGCCAGCAGCTTAGGGGGCCAGGATAATGAAAAACTGTTTTTT. Translation: CASSLGGQDNEKLFF. The complete variable domain, with remaining parts taken from reference TRBV7-2 and TRBJ1-4, reads GAGVSQSPSNKVTEKGKDVELRCDPISGHTALYWYRQSLGQGLEFLIYFQGNSAPDKSGLPSDRFSAERTGGSVSTLTIQRTQQEDSAVYLCASSLGGQDNEKLFFGSGTQLSVL.

The chain is built from TRBV5-8 and TRBJ2-3; unclear D gene. The CDR3 runs to 14 residues. Looked up from germline, CDR1 is SGHTS and CDR2 is YDEGEE. Deletions cut 3 bases from V and 9 bases from J, with 17 bases between. CDR3 bases: TGTGCCAGCAGCTCGCACCATACTACTTCGACGCAGTATTTT. This sequence encodes CASSSHHTTSTQYF.

CDR3 nucleotide sequence: TGTGCCAGCAGTCCCACCGGGACAGCCTACGAGCAGTACGTC. Translating it yields CASSPTGTAYEQYV. V is TRBV27 and J is TRBJ2-7; 7 positions agree with TRBD1. The V and J ends lost 5 bases and 2 bases, in that order; junction bases with no gene match: 6. Germline CDR1 MNHEY, CDR2 SMNVEV (reference sequence). The CDR3 sequence is 14 residues long.

The rearrangement links TRBV28 to TRBJ2-1; D uncertain. The CDR3 has 13 amino acids. In germline, CDR1 is MDHEN, CDR2 SYDVKM. Trimming took off 6 bases at V and 2 bases at J, with 8 bases between the two ends. The CDR3 sequence: CASRTSPYNEQFF. CDR3 nucleotides: TGTGCCAGCAGGACAAGTCCCTACAATGAGCAGTTCTTC.

V is TRBV5-1 and J is TRBJ1-2; maybe TRBD1 (5 bases). V was cut by 0 bases and J by 4 bases, with 10 bases left in between. The CDR3 sequence is 14 residues long. Germline V gene sequence: CDR1 SGHRS, CDR2 YFSETQ. Here the CDR3 DNA reads TGCGCCAGCAGCTTGGCCCCGACAGTCTATGGCTACACCTTC. Translating it yields CASSLAPTVYGYTF.

V gene TRBV3-1 (or the pseudogene TRBV3-2) combines with J gene TRBJ2-3; 7 bases agree with TRBD1. The V gene's germline CDR1 is LGHDT and CDR2 YNNKEL (reference sequence). The V and J ends lost 1 base and 1 base, in that order; junction bases with no gene match: 5. The CDR3 loop spans 16 amino acids. The chain's CDR3 is CASSQGQGFGTDTQYF. The CDR3 DNA follows: TGTGCCAGCAGCCAAGGACAGGGATTCGGCACAGATACGCAGTATTTT.

The V call is TRBV15, the J call TRBJ1-6, with D uncertain. V was cut by 0 bases and J by 9 bases, with 9 bases left in between. Germline assignment: CDR1 LNHNV and CDR2 YYDKDF (reference sequence). The CDR3 runs 14 residues. The CDR3, as DNA: TGTGCCACCAGCAGAGAGGGAATAGGTTCACCCCTCCACTTT. Protein sequence: CATSREGIGSPLHF.

The chain employs TRBV11-3 and TRBJ1-1; D ambiguous. The CDR3 loop spans 16 amino acids. With 5 bases removed from V and 0 bases from J, the gap between germline ends came to 16 bases. Germline lookup yields CDR1 SGHNT and CDR2 YENEEA. CDR3 protein: CASSPNRAGVNTEAFF. The CDR3 nucleotides read TGTGCCAGCAGCCCCAACCGGGCTGGGGTGAACACTGAAGCTTTCTTT.

The chain employs TRBV20-1 and TRBJ1-5; no clear D. The CDR3 length is 11 residues. The V end lost 3 bases, the J end lost 11 bases, and 11 bases lay between the germline ends. Germline V lookup: CDR1 DFQATT, CDR2 SNEGSKA (reference sequence). CDR3: CSASGLAAQHF. The CDR3 coding sequence is TGCAGTGCTAGCGGGTTGGCGGCCCAGCATTTT.

This chain links TRBV27 with TRBJ1-2; the D is unclear. This CDR3 is built from 13 residues. Germline V CDR1 and CDR2: MNHEY, SMNVEV (reference sequence). V was clipped by 4 bases and J by 5 bases, with 11 bases between them. CDR3: CASSYRTNYGYTF. CDR3 coding DNA: TGTGCCAGCAGTTACCGGACGAATTATGGCTACACCTTC.

The chain's CDR3 is CAWSEYGGTEAFF. CDR3 coding DNA: TGTGCCTGGAGTGAGTACGGGGGCACTGAAGCTTTCTTT. This rearrangement joins TRBV30 to TRBJ1-1; D might be TRBD1 (5 bases). The CDR3 sequence is 13 residues long. The germline CDR1 and CDR2 sequences are GTSNPN and SVGIG (reference sequence). V was trimmed by 1 base and J by 4 bases, leaving 10 bases between them. The variable domain in full, completed from reference TRBV30 and TRBJ1-1, reads SQTIHQWPATLVQPVGSPLSLECTVEGTSNPNLYWYRQAAGRGLQLLFYSVGIGQISSEVPQNLSASRPQDRQFILSSKKLLLSDSGFYLCAWSEYGGTEAFFGQGTRLTVV.